A selection of T cell receptor beta chains follows, all from one sample in a study of cytomegalovirus exposure and HLA in healthy donors. TCRdb keeps only in-frame clones here, not all; method: immunoSEQ multiplex PCR. The sample carries tens of thousands of clones, 72% recorded once. The sample taken for sequencing was PBMCs. These receptors all come from a woman aged 50 to 60 in good health and CMV-seronegative. Both conserved end residues are part of each CDR3. D genes are given only for firm matches. The size entry is marked missing in some rows and otherwise reads once, few, many or a size class.

V	D	size	J	DNA	CDR3
TRBV6-1	TRBD1	-	TRBJ2-7	TGTGCCAGCAGTACCGGGACAGGGACCTACGAGCAGTACTTC	CASSTGTGTYEQYF
TRBV25-1	-	-	TRBJ1-1	TGTGCCAGCAGATACATGAACACTGAAGCTTTCTTT	CASRYMNTEAFF
TRBV29-1	TRBD1	few	TRBJ2-7	TGCAGCGCCTGGACAGGGACCCTTCAGCAGTACTTC	CSAWTGTLQQYF
TRBV5-4	-	-	TRBJ2-1	TGTGCCAGCAGCTTCAGGTCCCAGATAAATGAGCAGTTCTTC	CASSFRSQINEQFF
TRBV27	-	-	TRBJ2-1	TGTGCCAGCAGTTTAAGACAGGATCGGAATGAGCAGTTCTTC	CASSLRQDRNEQFF
TRBV30	-	-	TRBJ1-1	TGTGCCTGGAGAACTGGAGGAAGGGAAAGGACTTTCTTT	CAWRTGGRERTFF
TRBV5-1	-	few	TRBJ2-5	TGCGCCAGCAGCTCCCGGGGTGTACAAAGCGAGACCCAGTACTTC	CASSSRGVQSETQYF
TRBV19	-	-	TRBJ1-5	TGTGCCAGTAGTATAGGTGGGGGGGCGGGTCAGCCCCAGCATTTT	CASSIGGGAGQPQHF
TRBV10-3	-	-	TRBJ2-7	TGTGCCATCAGTGAGCGAACTAGCTACGAGCAGTACTTC	CAISERTSYEQYF
TRBV7-8	-	few	TRBJ1-6	TGTGCCAGCAGCCCAGCAGGGCCTGGTTCACCCCTCCACTTT	CASSPAGPGSPLHF
TRBV30	TRBD2	-	TRBJ2-1	TGTGCCTGGAGTGGGGCACTAGCGGGAGGTGATGAGCAGTTCTTC	CAWSGALAGGDEQFF
TRBV13	TRBD1	-	TRBJ2-7	TGTGCCAGCAGCTCCACAGGGGCCGGCTACGAGCAGTACTTC	CASSSTGAGYEQYF
TRBV27	-	-	TRBJ2-7	TGTGCCAGCAGTGGGGGGTTCGAGCAGTACTTC	CASSGGFEQYF
TRBV5-1	-	-	TRBJ2-4	TGCGCCAGCAGCTTGACGGACGGGAGCGACATTCAGTACTTC	CASSLTDGSDIQYF
TRBV19	-	-	TRBJ1-3	TGTGCCAGTGCCGTGGGGAGGGTCCGCCTCTCTGGAAACACCATATATTTT	CASAVGRVRLSGNTIYF
TRBV28	TRBD1	-	TRBJ2-7	TGTGCCAGCAGTAATCCAGGGGGCATGAGCGAGCAGTACTTC	CASSNPGGMSEQYF
TRBV6-5	TRBD1	-	TRBJ1-3	TGTGCCACCAGTAGGACAGGGGCAGGAAACACCATATATTTT	CATSRTGAGNTIYF
TRBV5-4	-	-	TRBJ2-5	TGTGCCAGCAGCTCAACAGGTCAAGAGACCCAGTACTTC	CASSSTGQETQYF
TRBV7-7	-	once	TRBJ2-5	TGTGCTAGCAGCTTAGGGTCAGAACAAGAGACCCAGTACTTC	CASSLGSEQETQYF
TRBV6-5	-	-	TRBJ1-5	TGTGCCAGCAGCCTCCCCGGGCAGCCCCAGCATTTT	CASSLPGQPQHF
TRBV7-9	TRBD2	-	TRBJ2-7	TGTGCCAGCAGCTCAACGCGGGGGTTCGACGAGCAGTACTTC	CASSSTRGFDEQYF
TRBV4-3	-	-	TRBJ1-5	TGCGCCAGCAGCCAAGATGGGAGGGGTAATCAGCCCCAGCATTTT	CASSQDGRGNQPQHF
TRBV28	-	-	TRBJ1-1	TGTGCCAGCACCGGGCCCCGACTTAAGGGGAAAGCTTTCTTT	CASTGPRLKGKAFF
TRBV5-8	TRBD2	few	TRBJ2-1	TGTGCCAGCAGCTTGATCGGGAGGGGGTCCTACAATGAGCAGTTCTTC	CASSLIGRGSYNEQFF
TRBV7-2	TRBD1	few	TRBJ1-5	TGTGCCAGCAGCACGGACAGGGGGCCAAATCAGCCCCAGCATTTT	CASSTDRGPNQPQHF
TRBV5-1	-	-	TRBJ1-1	TGCGCCAGCAGCTTGGCCGGGGTCCGTATGAACACTGAAGCTTTCTTT	CASSLAGVRMNTEAFF
TRBV6-6	-	-	TRBJ1-1	TGTGCCAGCAGTGCCGCCGGGGGGCAAGCTGAAGCTTTCTTT	CASSAAGGQAEAFF
TRBV6-1	TRBD1	few	TRBJ1-1	TGTGCCAGCAGGAAGGCCACAGGGGCTACTGAAGCTTTCTTT	CASRKATGATEAFF